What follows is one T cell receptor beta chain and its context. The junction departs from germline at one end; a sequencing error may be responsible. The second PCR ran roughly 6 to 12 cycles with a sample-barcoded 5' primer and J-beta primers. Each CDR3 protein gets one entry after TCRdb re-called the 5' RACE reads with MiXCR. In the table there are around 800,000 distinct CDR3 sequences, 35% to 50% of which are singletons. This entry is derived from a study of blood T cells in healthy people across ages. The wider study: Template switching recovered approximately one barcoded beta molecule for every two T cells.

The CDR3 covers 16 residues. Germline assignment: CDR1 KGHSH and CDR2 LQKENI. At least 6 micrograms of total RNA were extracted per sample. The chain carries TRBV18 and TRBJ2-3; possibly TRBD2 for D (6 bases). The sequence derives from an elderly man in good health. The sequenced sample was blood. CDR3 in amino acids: CASSPERRASTDAQYF. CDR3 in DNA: TGTGCCAGCTCACCGGAGCGGAGGGCTAGCACAGATGCGCAGTATTTT.